The present entry profiles one T cell receptor (beta chain) with its context. At the DNA level, this CDR3 is encoded by other sequences in the same sample as well. This entry belongs to a study of blood T cell repertoires in COVID-19. V lost 2 bases and J 4 bases, leaving 12 bases between the germline ends. From germline, CDR1 is SGHNT and CDR2 YYREEE (reference sequence). The CDR3 sequence is 14 residues long. Produced via immunoSEQ multiplex PCR; TCRdb's table is partial and in-frame only. The sample contains about 63,000 clones, roughly 80% of which appear only once. The sample comprised PBMCs or T cells enriched from blood (not recorded which). The clonotype was recovered from a woman between 40 and 55 years old with acute COVID-19. The rearrangement joins TRBV5-4 to TRBJ1-2, with a possible D match to TRBD1 (5 bases). For the CDR3, the DNA is TGTGCCAGCAGCTTAAGGGGCGCCGGCTATGGCTACACCTTC. This codes for CASSLRGAGYGYTF.